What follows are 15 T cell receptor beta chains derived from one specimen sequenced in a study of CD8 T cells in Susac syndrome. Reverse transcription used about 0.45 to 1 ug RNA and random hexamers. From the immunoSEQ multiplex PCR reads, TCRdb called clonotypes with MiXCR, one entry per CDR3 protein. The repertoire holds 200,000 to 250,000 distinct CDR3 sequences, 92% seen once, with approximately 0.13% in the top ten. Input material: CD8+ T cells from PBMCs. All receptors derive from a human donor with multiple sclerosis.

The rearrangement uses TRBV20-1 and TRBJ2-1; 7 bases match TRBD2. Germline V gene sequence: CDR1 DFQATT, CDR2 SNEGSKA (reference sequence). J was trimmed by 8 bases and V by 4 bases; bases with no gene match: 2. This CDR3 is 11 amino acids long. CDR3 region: CSANGLDEQFF. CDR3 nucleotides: TGCAGTGCTAACGGACTAGATGAGCAGTTCTTC.

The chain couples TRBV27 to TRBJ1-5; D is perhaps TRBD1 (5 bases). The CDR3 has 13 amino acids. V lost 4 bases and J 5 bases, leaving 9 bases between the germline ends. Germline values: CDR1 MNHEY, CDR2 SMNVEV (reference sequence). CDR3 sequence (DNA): TGTGCCAGCAGTTCAGGGTATTATCAGCCCCAGCATTTT. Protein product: CASSSGYYQPQHF.

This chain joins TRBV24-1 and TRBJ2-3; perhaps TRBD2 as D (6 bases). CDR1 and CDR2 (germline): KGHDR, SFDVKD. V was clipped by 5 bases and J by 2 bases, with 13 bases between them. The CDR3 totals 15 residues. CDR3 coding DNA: TGTGCCACCAGTGGTAGCGGCAGTTCCACAGATACGCAGTATTTT. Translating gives CATSGSGSSTDTQYF.

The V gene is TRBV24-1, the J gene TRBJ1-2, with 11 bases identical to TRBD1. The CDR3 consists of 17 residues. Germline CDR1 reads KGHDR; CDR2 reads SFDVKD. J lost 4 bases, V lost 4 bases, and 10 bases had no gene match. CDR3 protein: CATSDTGTGGIGYGYTF. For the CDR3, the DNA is TGTGCCACCAGTGACACCGGGACAGGGGGGATCGGCTATGGCTACACCTTC.

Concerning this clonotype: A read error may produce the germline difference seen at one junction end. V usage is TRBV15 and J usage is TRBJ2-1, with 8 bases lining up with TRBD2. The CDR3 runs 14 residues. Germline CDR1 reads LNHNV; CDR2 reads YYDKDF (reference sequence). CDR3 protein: CATSRDRSRPGGVF. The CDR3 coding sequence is TGTGCCACCAGCAGAGATCGGTCCCGCCCCGGGGGGGTCTTC. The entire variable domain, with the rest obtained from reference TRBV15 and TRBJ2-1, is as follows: DAMVIQNPRYQVTQFGKPVTLSCSQTLNHNVMYWYQQKSSQAPKLLFHYYDKDFNNEADTPDNFQSRRPNTSFCFLDIRSPGLGDTAMYLCATSRDRSRPGGVFGPGTRLTVL.

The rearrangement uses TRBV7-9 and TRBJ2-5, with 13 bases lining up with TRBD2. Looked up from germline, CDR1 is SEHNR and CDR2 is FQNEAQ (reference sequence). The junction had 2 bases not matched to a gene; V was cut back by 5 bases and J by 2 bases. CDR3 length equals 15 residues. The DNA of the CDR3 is TGTGCCAGCAGCATGACTAGCGGGGGGCAAGAGACCCAGTACTTC. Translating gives CASSMTSGGQETQYF. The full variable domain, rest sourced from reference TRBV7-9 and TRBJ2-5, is DTGVSQNPRHKITKRGQNVTFRCDPISEHNRLYWYRQTLGQGPEFLTYFQNEAQLEKSRLLSDRFSAERPKGSFSTLEIQRTEQGDSAMYLCASSMTSGGQETQYFGPGTRLLVL.

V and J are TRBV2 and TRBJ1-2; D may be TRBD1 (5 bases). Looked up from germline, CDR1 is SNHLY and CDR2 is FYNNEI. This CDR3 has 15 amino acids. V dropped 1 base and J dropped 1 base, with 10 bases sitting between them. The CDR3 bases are TGTGCCAGCAGTGAAGGGGACGCGTTTAACTATGGCTACACCTTC. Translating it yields CASSEGDAFNYGYTF.

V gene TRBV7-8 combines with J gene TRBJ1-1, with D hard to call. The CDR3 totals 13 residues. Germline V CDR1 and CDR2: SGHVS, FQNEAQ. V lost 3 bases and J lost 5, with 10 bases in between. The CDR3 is CASSLSRATEAFF. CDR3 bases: TGTGCCAGCAGCTTGAGTCGAGCGACTGAAGCTTTCTTT.

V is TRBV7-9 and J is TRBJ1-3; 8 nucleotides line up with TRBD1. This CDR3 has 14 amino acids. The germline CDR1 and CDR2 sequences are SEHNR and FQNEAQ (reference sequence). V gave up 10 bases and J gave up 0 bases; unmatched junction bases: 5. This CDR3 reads CATGTGFSGNTIYF. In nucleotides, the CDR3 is TGTGCCACCGGGACAGGTTTCTCTGGAAACACCATATATTTT.

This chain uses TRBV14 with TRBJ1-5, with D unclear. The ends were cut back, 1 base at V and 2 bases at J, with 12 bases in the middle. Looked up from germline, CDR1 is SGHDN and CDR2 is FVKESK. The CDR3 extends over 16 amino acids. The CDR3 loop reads CASSQVVSWGNQPQHF. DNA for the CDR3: TGTGCCAGCAGCCAAGTCGTCAGCTGGGGCAATCAGCCCCAGCATTTT.

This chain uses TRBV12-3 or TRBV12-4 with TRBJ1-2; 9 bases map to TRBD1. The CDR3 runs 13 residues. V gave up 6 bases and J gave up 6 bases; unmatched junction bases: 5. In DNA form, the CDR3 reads TGTGCCAGCAGCCAAACAGGGGGCAATGGCTACACCTTC. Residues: CASSQTGGNGYTF.

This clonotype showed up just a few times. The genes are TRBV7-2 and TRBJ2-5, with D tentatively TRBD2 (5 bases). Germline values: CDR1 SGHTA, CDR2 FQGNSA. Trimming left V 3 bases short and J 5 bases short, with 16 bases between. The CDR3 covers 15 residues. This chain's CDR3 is CASSLVPADVETQYF. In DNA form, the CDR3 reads TGTGCCAGCAGCTTGGTACCAGCGGATGTCGAGACCCAGTACTTC.

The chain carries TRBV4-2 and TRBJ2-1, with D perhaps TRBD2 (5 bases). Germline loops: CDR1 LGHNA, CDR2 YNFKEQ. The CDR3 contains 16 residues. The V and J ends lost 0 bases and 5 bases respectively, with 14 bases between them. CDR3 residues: CASSQERGRGDNEQFF. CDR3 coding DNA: TGTGCCAGCAGCCAAGAACGAGGCCGGGGAGACAATGAGCAGTTCTTC.

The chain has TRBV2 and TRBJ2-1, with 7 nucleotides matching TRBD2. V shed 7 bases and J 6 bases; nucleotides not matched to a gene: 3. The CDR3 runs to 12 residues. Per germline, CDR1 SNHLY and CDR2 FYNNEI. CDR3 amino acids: CASMGGSNEQFF. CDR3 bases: TGTGCCAGCATGGGGGGGTCCAATGAGCAGTTCTTC.

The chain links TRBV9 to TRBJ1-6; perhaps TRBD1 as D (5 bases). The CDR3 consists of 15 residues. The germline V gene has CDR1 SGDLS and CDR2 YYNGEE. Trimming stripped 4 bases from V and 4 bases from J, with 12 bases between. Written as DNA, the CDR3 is TGTGCCAGCAGCCCCGGGGCAGCTTATAATTCACCCCTCCACTTT. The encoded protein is CASSPGAAYNSPLHF.